These 20 T cell receptor beta chains were sequenced from one sample in a study of blood T cell repertoires in COVID-19. The protocol was immunoSEQ multiplex PCR, while the TCRdb copy is restricted to in-frame clones and leaves out a portion. This table holds tens of thousands of clones, approximately 85% found once. The sequenced sample was peripheral blood. These receptor sequences come from a woman over 75 with COVID-19, enrolled during active disease.

This CDR3 reads CASRQGEGYEQYF. CDR3 bases: TGTGCCTCACGACAGGGGGAAGGGTACGAGCAGTACTTC. The chain uses TRBV10-3 and TRBJ2-7, with TRBD1 matching over 9 bases. CDR1 and CDR2 from the germline V gene are ENHRY and SYGVKD. Trimming took 11 bases from V and 4 from J; bases not matched to a gene: 9. The CDR3 loop spans 13 amino acids.

The V and J genes are TRBV18 and TRBJ1-1; D not certain. Germline-derived CDR1 and CDR2 are KGHSH and LQKENI. V lost 3 bases to trimming and J lost 0 bases, with 8 bases between them. The CDR3 is 14 residues long. The CDR3 sequence: CASSPSVMNTEAFF. The CDR3 DNA reads as TGTGCCAGCTCACCGAGCGTCATGAACACTGAAGCTTTCTTT.

This chain links TRBV7-6 with TRBJ1-6; D may be TRBD1 (6 bases). The ends were cut back, 4 bases at V and 6 bases at J, with 19 bases in the middle. The CDR3 covers 17 residues. CDR1 SGHVS and CDR2 FNYEAQ come from the germline V gene. CDR3 in amino acids: CASSSPGHGLINSPLHF. The CDR3 nucleotides are TGTGCCAGCAGCTCACCGGGACACGGCTTAATTAATTCACCCCTCCACTTT. Full variable domain (outside the CDR3, taken from reference TRBV7-6 and TRBJ1-6): GAGVSQSPRYKVTKRGQDVALRCDPISGHVSLYWYRQALGQGPEFLTYFNYEAQQDKSGLPNDRFSAERPEGSISTLTIQRTEQRDSAMYRCASSSPGHGLINSPLHFGNGTRLTVT.

The chain uses TRBV7-2 and TRBJ2-2; D is perhaps TRBD2 (6 bases). Germline-derived CDR1 and CDR2 are SGHTA and FQGNSA. V was shortened by 4 bases and J by 5 bases, with 17 bases between the two germline ends. The CDR3 runs to 16 residues. As DNA, the CDR3 is TGTGCCAGCAGCTGGGCCCGGGGGTTGGGGACCGGGGAGCTGTTTTTT. Translation: CASSWARGLGTGELFF.

On this clone: Other DNA sequences from this sample encode an identical CDR3 as well. This chain connects TRBV27 to TRBJ1-2; TRBD1 might be the D (5 bases). Trimming took 5 bases from V and 2 from J, leaving 12 bases between them. The CDR3 length is 14 residues. The V gene's germline CDR1 is MNHEY and CDR2 SMNVEV (reference sequence). The CDR3 DNA reads TGTGCCAGCAGTCCTCGCCAGGGAAACTATGGCTACACCTTC. This sequence encodes CASSPRQGNYGYTF.

J is TRBJ2-3 and V is TRBV7-2, with 8 bases matching TRBD2. CDR1 and CDR2 from the germline V gene are SGHTA and FQGNSA. CDR3 length: 16 amino acids. The V gene end was trimmed by 5 bases and the J gene end by 0 bases; junction bases not matched to a gene: 7. CDR3 residues: CASSATSGSSTDTQYF. DNA of the CDR3: TGTGCCAGCAGCGCAACTAGCGGTTCTAGCACAGATACGCAGTATTTT.

The genes are TRBV19 and TRBJ2-1; possible D gene TRBD1, 6 bases. Germline-derived CDR1 and CDR2 are LNHDA and SQIVND (reference sequence). V was pared by 3 bases and J by 0 bases, with 9 bases between. The CDR3 contains 15 residues. This CDR3 is CASSIRRGSYNEQFF. The CDR3, as DNA: TGTGCCAGTAGTATTCGCAGGGGCTCCTACAATGAGCAGTTCTTC.

This chain uses TRBV5-1 with TRBJ2-1; 8 bases fit TRBD2. The germline V gene encodes CDR1 SGHRS and CDR2 YFSETQ. V trimming: 6 bases; J trimming: 0 bases; junction bases outside the gene matches: 5. The length of the CDR3 is 15 residues. CDR3 coding DNA: TGCGCCAGCAAGGAGCGGGGGAGCTCCTACAATGAGCAGTTCTTC. Residues: CASKERGSSYNEQFF.

The chain carries TRBV6-5 and TRBJ1-2; 10 bases fit TRBD1. CDR1 and CDR2 from the germline V gene are MNHEY and SVGAGI. With V trimmed by 6 bases and J by 7 bases, 2 bases remained unmatched. This CDR3 comprises 12 residues. For the CDR3, the DNA is TGTGCCAGCAGGACAGGGGGCGGTGGCTACACCTTC. Amino acid sequence: CASRTGGGGYTF.

The chain joins TRBV5-1 to TRBJ2-5; D might be TRBD2 (5 bases). CDR1 is SGHRS, CDR2 YFSETQ, per germline. The V and J ends lost 0 bases and 5 bases respectively, with 14 bases between them. The CDR3 sequence is 15 residues long. In DNA form, the CDR3 reads TGCGCCAGCAGCTTGGCGTCGGGGTCAATGGAGACCCAGTACTTC. Translating it yields CASSLASGSMETQYF.

The V call is TRBV6-5, the J call TRBJ2-3, with 8 bases fitting TRBD2. CDR3 length: 15 residues. Unmatched junction bases numbered 11, after V lost 7 bases and J lost 5 bases. Germline assignment: CDR1 MNHEY and CDR2 SVGAGI. CDR3 DNA: TGTGCCAGCAACCGCGGGGGGTACTCGGGAGATACGCAGTATTTT. It specifies CASNRGGYSGDTQYF.

J is TRBJ1-1 and V is TRBV2, with TRBD1 matching over 9 bases. The CDR3 has 13 residues. Per the germline V gene, CDR1 is SNHLY and CDR2 is FYNNEI. V dropped 7 bases and J dropped 5; count of bases not matched to a gene: 5. The CDR3 region has the DNA TGTGCCAGCACCGGGACAGGGAAAACTGAAGCTTTCTTT. This sequence encodes CASTGTGKTEAFF.

V is TRBV4-2 and J is TRBJ2-1; 13 bases agree with TRBD2. After removal of 0 bases from V and 8 bases from J, the junction contained 7 bases not matched to a gene. The CDR3 is 17 residues long. Per germline, CDR1 LGHNA and CDR2 YNFKEQ. The CDR3, as DNA: TGTGCCAGCAGCCAAGATCGCCAACTAGCGGGGGGGGATGAGCAGTTCTTC. This encodes CASSQDRQLAGGDEQFF.

A single count supports this clone. The chain has TRBV28 and TRBJ1-1; 7 bases map to TRBD1. J gave up 2 bases and V 7 bases, and 7 bases lay outside the gene matches. The CDR3 length is 14 residues. CDR1 MDHEN and CDR2 SYDVKM come from the germline V gene. The CDR3 sequence is CASTGNRGNTEAFF. The CDR3 nucleotides read TGTGCCAGCACCGGGAACAGGGGAAACACTGAAGCTTTCTTT.

The V call is TRBV6-1, the J call TRBJ2-3; no reliable D call. V lost 0 bases, J lost 7 bases, and 11 bases lay in between. This CDR3 contains 14 residues. Germline V gene sequence: CDR1 MNHNS, CDR2 SASEGT. CDR3 DNA sequence: TGTGCCAGCAGTGAAGCGCTTCAGTCGAATACGCAGTATTTT. Its protein product is CASSEALQSNTQYF.

This clone was recorded once. The chain employs TRBV30 and TRBJ1-1; the D gene is possibly TRBD1 (5 bases). In germline, CDR1 is GTSNPN, CDR2 SVGIG (reference sequence). CDR3 size: 13 residues. V lost 4 bases and J lost 2, with 11 bases in between. CDR3 nucleotides: TGTGCCTGGACCCGGGGGTCAAACACTGAAGCTTTCTTT. The encoded protein is CAWTRGSNTEAFF.

The chain combines TRBV18 with TRBJ1-4, with D unresolved. The length of the CDR3 is 15 residues. V shed 4 bases and J shed 0 bases, with 9 bases lying between them. The germline V gene has CDR1 KGHSH and CDR2 LQKENI. CDR3 in DNA: TGTGCCAGCTCACTCCGAGTTGCAACTAATGAAAAACTGTTTTTT. The encoded protein is CASSLRVATNEKLFF.

The table lists this clone with a count of one. The chain links TRBV23-1 to TRBJ1-2, with TRBD1 matching 8 bases. TRBV23-1 is an ORF for which the function is uncertain. Losses at the gene ends were 5 bases for V and 8 bases for J; bases not matched to a gene: 10. The CDR3 contains 14 residues. This CDR3 reads CASSIGTGFRGYTF. CDR3 in DNA: TGCGCCAGCAGTATTGGGACAGGTTTTCGAGGCTACACCTTC.

This chain connects TRBV5-1 to TRBJ1-3; the D gene is possibly TRBD1 (6 bases). CDR3 length equals 17 residues. The germline V gene has CDR1 SGHRS and CDR2 YFSETQ. Between the trimmed V and J ends, which lost 2 bases and 0 bases, there was a span of 15 bases. The CDR3 loop reads CASSFGSTGSSGNTIYF. CDR3 DNA: TGCGCCAGCAGCTTTGGATCCACAGGGAGCTCTGGAAACACCATATATTTT.

This sequence joins TRBV5-6 and TRBJ1-4; 11 positions match TRBD1. CDR3 length equals 16 residues. CDR1 and CDR2 (germline): SGHDT, YYEEEE. Trimming removed 2 bases from V and 5 bases from J; junction bases left unmatched: 5. This chain's CDR3 is CASSLPGTGGNEKLFF. The CDR3 nucleotides read TGTGCCAGCAGCTTACCCGGGACAGGGGGGAATGAAAAACTGTTTTTT.